This TCR beta chain comes out of a study of control samples from healthy donors and cancer patients. Data came from immunoSEQ multiplex PCR; TCRdb stores just in-frame clones and leaves some out. Among about 410,000 clones listed, approximately 92% were seen once. The germline V gene has CDR1 SEHNR and CDR2 FQNEAQ (reference sequence). The J segment lost 4 bases and the V segment lost 8 bases, leaving 9 bases of the junction unmatched. The CDR3 consists of 15 residues. Source material: PBMCs. The source of this sequence is a man aged 40-55 years with head and neck cancer. The chain couples TRBV7-9 to TRBJ2-1; TRBD2 matches at 9 bases. The CDR3 DNA follows: TGTGCCAGCTCCCGCGATAGCGGGAGTTACAATGAGCAGTTCTTC. Amino acids: CASSRDSGSYNEQFF.